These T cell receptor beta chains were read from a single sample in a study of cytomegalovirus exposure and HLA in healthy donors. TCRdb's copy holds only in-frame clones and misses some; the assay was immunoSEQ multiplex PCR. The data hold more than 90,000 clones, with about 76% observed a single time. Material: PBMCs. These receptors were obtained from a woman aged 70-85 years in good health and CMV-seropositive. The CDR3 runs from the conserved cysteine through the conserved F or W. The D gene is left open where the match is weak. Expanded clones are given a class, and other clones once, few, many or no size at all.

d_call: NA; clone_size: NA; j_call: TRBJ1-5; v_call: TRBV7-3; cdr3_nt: TGTGCCAGCAGCTTAACCGGAGGGGAGCCCCAGCATTTT; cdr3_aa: CASSLTGGEPQHF
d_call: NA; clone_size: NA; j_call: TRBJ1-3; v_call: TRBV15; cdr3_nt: TGTGCCACCAGCAGAGACACAGGGGGAAACACCATATATTTT; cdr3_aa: CATSRDTGGNTIYF
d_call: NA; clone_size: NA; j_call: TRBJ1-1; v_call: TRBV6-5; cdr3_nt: TGTGCCAGCAGGAGGAACGCTGAAGCTTTCTTT; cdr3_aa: CASRRNAEAFF
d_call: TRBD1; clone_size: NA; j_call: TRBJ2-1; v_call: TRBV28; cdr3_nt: TGTGCCAGCAGCCCGGGACAGGGGGCAAATGAGCAGTTCTTC; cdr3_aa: CASSPGQGANEQFF
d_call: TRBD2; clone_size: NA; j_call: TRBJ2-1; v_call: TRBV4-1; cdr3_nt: TGCGCCAGCAGCCCCGGACTAGCGGGTCGGTCCTACAATGAGCAGTTCTTC; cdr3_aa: CASSPGLAGRSYNEQFF
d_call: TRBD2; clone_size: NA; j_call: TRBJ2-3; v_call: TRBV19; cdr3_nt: TGTGCCAGTAGTGCTCCGGGACTAGCGGGGTTAAGCACAGATACGCAGTATTTT; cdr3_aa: CASSAPGLAGLSTDTQYF
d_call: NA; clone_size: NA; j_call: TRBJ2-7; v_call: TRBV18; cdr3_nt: TGTGCCAGCTCACCATGGGGGGGCGCGCCGGAGGACGAGCAGTACTTC; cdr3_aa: CASSPWGGAPEDEQYF
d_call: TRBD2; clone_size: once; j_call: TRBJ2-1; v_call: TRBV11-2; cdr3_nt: TGTGCCAGCAGCTACATAGCGGGAGATAGTTACAATGAGCAGTTCTTC; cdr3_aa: CASSYIAGDSYNEQFF
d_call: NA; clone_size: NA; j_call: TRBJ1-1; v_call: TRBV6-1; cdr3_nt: TGTGCCAGCACGGAGTACACTGAAGCTTTCTTT; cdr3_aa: CASTEYTEAFF
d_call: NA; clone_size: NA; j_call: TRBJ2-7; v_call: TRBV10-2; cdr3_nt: TGCGCCAGCAGTGTCTCGCGGGACAGTAGCTCCTACGAGCAGTACTTC; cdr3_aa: CASSVSRDSSSYEQYF
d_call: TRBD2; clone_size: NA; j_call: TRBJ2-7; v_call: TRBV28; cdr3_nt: TGTGCCAGCAGGACTAGCGCTTCCTACGAGCAGTACTTC; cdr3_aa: CASRTSASYEQYF
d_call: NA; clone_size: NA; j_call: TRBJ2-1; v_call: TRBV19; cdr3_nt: TGTGCCAGTAGGCCGCGAGATCAGACAGCCAGATGGTACAATGAGCAGTTCTTC; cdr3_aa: CASRPRDQTARWYNEQFF
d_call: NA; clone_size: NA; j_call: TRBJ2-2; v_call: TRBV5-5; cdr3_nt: TGTGCCAGCAGCCCTGGGGGGAGACCCACCGGGGAGCTGTTTTTT; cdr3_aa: CASSPGGRPTGELFF
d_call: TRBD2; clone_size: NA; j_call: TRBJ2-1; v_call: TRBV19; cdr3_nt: TGTGCCAGCCGGACTAGCGGGAGTAATGAGCAGTTCTTC; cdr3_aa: CASRTSGSNEQFF
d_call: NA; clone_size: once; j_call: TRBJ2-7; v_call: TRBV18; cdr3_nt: TGTGCCAGCTCAGCCCCTAGCGTTAGCTCCTACGAGCAGTACTTC; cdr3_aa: CASSAPSVSSYEQYF
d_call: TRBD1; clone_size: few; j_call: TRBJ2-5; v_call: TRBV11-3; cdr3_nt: TGTGCCAGCAGCCCCTCAGGGGGTCGTAAAGGGGAGACCCAGTACTTC; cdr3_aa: CASSPSGGRKGETQYF
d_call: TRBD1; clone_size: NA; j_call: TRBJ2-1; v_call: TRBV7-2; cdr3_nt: TGTGCCAGCAGCTCGTTAGCCGGGACAGGGAAAAATGAGCAGTTCTTC; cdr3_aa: CASSSLAGTGKNEQFF
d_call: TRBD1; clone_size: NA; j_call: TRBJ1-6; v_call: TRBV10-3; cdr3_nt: TGTGCCATCAGTGACCCCGTGAGGACAGGGTTAGGTTCCTATAATTCACCCCTCCACTTT; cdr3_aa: CAISDPVRTGLGSYNSPLHF
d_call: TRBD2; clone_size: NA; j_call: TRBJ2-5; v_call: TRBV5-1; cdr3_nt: TGCGCCAGCAGCTTAGTACTAGCGGGCCAAGAGACCCAGTACTTC; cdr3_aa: CASSLVLAGQETQYF
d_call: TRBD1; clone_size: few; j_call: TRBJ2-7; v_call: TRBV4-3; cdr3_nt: TGCGCCAGCAGCCAAGATCTAGGGGGGACAGGGCGCCACGAGCAGTACTTC; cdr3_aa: CASSQDLGGTGRHEQYF
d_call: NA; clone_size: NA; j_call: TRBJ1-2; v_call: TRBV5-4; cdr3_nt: TGTGCCAGCAGCTGGGGAGCTACGGGGGTGGGGAGATCTAACTATGGCTACACCTTC; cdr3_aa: CASSWGATGVGRSNYGYTF
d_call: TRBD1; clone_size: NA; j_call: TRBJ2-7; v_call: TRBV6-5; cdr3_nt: TGTGCCAGCCTGAGCTCCAACAGGGGCTCCGAGCAGTACTTC; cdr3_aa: CASLSSNRGSEQYF
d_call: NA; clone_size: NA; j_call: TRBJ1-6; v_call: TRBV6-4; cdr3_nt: TGTGCCAGCAGTGAGAACGACAGGTCTAATTCACCCCTCCACTTT; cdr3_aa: CASSENDRSNSPLHF
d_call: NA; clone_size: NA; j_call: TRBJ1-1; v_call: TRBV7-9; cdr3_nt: TGTGCCAGCAGCCCCCCCACAAGGAACACTGAAGCTTTCTTT; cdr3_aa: CASSPPTRNTEAFF
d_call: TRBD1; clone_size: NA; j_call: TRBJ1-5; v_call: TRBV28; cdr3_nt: TGTGCCAGCAGTTTCGCGGGACAGACTAATCAGCCCCAGCATTTT; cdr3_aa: CASSFAGQTNQPQHF
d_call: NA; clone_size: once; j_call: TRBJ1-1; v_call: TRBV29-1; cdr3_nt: TGCAGCGTTGAAAGGGGGTGGGATGAAGCTTTCTTT; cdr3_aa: CSVERGWDEAFF
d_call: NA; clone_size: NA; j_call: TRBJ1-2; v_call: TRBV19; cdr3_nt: TGTGCCACCTCGGACAGACCTACTAACTATGGCTACACCTTC; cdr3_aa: CATSDRPTNYGYTF
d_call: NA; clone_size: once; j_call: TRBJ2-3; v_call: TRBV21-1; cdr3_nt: TGTGCCAGCAGCAGGGGTAGCGGGAAAGGGGACACAGATACGCAGTATTTT; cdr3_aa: CASSRGSGKGDTDTQYF
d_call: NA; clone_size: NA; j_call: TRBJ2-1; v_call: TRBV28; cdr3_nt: TGTGCCAGCAGGACTTTTAGTGAGCAGTTCTTC; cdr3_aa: CASRTFSEQFF
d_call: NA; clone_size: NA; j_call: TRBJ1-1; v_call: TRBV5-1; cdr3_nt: TGCGCCAGCAGCTTGACAGGGTTCGGGACTGAAGCTTTCTTT; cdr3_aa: CASSLTGFGTEAFF
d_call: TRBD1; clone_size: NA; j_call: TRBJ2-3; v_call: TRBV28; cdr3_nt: TGTGCCAGCAGTCCTCAGGGGGCCCGACTTAGCACAGATACGCAGTATTTT; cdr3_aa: CASSPQGARLSTDTQYF
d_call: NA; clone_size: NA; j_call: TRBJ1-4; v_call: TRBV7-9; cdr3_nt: TGTGCCAGCAGCTTCCACCTACAGGGTTCTAATGAAAAACTGTTTTTT; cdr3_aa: CASSFHLQGSNEKLFF
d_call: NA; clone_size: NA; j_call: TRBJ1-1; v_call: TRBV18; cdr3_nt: TGTGCCAGCTCACCGGTCCTGAAATCGGGGAGGAACACTGAAGCTTTCTTT; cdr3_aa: CASSPVLKSGRNTEAFF
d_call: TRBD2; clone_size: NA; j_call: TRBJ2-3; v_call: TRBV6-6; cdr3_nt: TGTGCCAGCAGTCCCGGACTAGCGGGACCCACAGATACGCAGTATTTT; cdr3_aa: CASSPGLAGPTDTQYF
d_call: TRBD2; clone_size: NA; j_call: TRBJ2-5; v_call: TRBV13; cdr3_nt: TGTGCCAGCAGCTATGGGACTAGCGAACAAGAGACCCAGTACTTC; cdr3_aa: CASSYGTSEQETQYF
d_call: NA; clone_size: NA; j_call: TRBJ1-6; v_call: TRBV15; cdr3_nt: TGTGCCACCAGCAGAGACAGAGGGAATTCACCCCTCCACTTT; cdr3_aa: CATSRDRGNSPLHF
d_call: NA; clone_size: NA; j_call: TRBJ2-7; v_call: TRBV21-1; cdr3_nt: TGTGCCAGCAGCAGAGCACAGAAACTCGGGCAGTACTTC; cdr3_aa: CASSRAQKLGQYF
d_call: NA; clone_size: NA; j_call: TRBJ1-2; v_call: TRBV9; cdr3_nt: TGTGCCAGCAGCCGACAGAATTCTAACTATGGCTACACCTTC; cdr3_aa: CASSRQNSNYGYTF
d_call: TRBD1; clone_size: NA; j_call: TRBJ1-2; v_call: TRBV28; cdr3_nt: TGTGCCAGCAGTTCACCACAGGGGGCGCGGGGCTACACCTTC; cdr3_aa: CASSSPQGARGYTF
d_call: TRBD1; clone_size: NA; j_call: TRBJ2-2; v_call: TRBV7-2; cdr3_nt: TGTGCCAGCAGCCGGGACAGTTCGAACACCGGGGAGCTGTTTTTT; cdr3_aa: CASSRDSSNTGELFF
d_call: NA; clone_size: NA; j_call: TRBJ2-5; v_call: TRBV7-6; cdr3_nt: TGTGCCAGCAGTTCCGGGACTCGAGGAGAGACCCAGTACTTC; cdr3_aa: CASSSGTRGETQYF
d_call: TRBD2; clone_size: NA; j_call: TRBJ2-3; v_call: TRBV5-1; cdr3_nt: TGCGCCAGCAGCTTGACGGGAGGGCGCACAGATACGCAGTATTTT; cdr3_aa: CASSLTGGRTDTQYF
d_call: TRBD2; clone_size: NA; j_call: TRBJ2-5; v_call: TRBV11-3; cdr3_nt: TGTGCCAGCAGCTTCTCTAGCGGGAAAGAGACCCAGTACTTC; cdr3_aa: CASSFSSGKETQYF
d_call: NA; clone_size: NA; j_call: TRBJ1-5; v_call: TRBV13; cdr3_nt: TGTGCCAGCAGCTCCTCATACAATCCTCAGCCCCAGCATTTT; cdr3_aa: CASSSSYNPQPQHF
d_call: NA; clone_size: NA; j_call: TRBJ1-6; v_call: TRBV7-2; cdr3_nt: TGTGCCAGCAGCCGGGGGGGCAACCTTCGGAATTCACCCCTCCACTTT; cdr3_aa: CASSRGGNLRNSPLHF
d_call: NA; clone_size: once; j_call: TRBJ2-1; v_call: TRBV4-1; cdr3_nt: TGCGCCAGCGGTTGGGCAGGGAGGCGCGGTGAGCAGTTCTTC; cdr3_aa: CASGWAGRRGEQFF
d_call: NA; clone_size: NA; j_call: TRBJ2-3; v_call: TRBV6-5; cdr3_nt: TGTGCCAGCAGACGACAGGCCCGCAGCGATACGCAGTATTTT; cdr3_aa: CASRRQARSDTQYF
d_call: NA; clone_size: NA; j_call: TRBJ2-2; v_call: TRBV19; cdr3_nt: TGTGCCAGTAGTATACAGGGGTACATCGGGGAGCTGTTTTTT; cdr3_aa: CASSIQGYIGELFF
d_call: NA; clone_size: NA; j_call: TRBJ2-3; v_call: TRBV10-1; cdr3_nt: TGCGCCAGCAGTCCTGGCGATACGCAGTATTTT; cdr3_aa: CASSPGDTQYF
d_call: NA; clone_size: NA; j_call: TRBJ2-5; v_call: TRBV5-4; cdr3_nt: TGTGCCAGCAGCTTGGGACTGGGAGGCCCGGCCCTAGAGACCCAGTACTTC; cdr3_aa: CASSLGLGGPALETQYF
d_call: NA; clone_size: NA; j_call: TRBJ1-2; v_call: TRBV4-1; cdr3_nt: TGCGCCAGCAGCCTTGGGGGGGCCGGTGGCTACACCTTC; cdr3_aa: CASSLGGAGGYTF
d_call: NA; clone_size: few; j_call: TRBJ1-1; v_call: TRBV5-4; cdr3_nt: TGTGCCAGCAGCTGGGCGGGGGGAGAAAAGACTGAAGCTTTCTTT; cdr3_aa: CASSWAGGEKTEAFF
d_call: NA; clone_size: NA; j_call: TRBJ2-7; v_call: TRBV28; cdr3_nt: TGTGCCAGCAGGGGGGCCTCCGAGCAGTACTTC; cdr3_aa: CASRGASEQYF
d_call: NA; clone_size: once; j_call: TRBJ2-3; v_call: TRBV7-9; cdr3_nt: TGTGCCGCCGGGTCGGGGGATACGCAGTATTTT; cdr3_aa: CAAGSGDTQYF
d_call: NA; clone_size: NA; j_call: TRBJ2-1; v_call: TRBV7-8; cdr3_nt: TGTGCCAGCAGCTCCCAAGGGGGTGAGCAGTTCTTC; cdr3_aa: CASSSQGGEQFF